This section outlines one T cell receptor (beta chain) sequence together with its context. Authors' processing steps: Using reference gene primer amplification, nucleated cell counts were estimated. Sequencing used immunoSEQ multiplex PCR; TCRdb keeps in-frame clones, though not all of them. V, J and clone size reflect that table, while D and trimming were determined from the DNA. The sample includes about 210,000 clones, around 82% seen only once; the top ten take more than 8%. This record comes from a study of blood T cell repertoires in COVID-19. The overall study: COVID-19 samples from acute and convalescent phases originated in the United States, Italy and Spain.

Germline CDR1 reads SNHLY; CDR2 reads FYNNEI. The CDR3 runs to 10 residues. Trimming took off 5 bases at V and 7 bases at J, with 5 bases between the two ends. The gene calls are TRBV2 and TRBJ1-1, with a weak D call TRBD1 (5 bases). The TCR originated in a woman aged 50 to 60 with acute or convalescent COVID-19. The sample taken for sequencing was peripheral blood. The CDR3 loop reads CASSQGEAFF. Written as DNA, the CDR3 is TGTGCCAGCAGTCAGGGTGAAGCTTTCTTT.